This TCR beta chain was profiled in a study of blood T cell repertoires in COVID-19. Study as a whole: The analysed material was cDNA or gDNA that came from T cells, B-cell-depleted T cells, or PBMCs.

Under the authors' procedure: Reference gene primers were amplified, and this amplification served to estimate nucleated cell counts. The data were produced by immunoSEQ multiplex PCR, yet TCRdb's version contains in-frame clones alone and is incomplete. The D gene and trimming were derived from the DNA, and the V and J assignments and clone size from that table. The table has approximately 180,000 clones, 88% seen once. The CDR3 consists of 15 residues. The source is a man between 35 and 55 years old with active or convalescent COVID-19. V and J are TRBV21-1 and TRBJ2-1; the D segment call TRBD1 is taken from the table without a DNA check. TRBV21-1 is marked as a pseudogene. Sequencing was performed on peripheral blood. The CDR3 region has the DNA TGTGCCAGCAGCAGCTGGGACAGGGCAGATAATGAGCAGTTCTTC. Its protein product is CASSSWDRADNEQFF.